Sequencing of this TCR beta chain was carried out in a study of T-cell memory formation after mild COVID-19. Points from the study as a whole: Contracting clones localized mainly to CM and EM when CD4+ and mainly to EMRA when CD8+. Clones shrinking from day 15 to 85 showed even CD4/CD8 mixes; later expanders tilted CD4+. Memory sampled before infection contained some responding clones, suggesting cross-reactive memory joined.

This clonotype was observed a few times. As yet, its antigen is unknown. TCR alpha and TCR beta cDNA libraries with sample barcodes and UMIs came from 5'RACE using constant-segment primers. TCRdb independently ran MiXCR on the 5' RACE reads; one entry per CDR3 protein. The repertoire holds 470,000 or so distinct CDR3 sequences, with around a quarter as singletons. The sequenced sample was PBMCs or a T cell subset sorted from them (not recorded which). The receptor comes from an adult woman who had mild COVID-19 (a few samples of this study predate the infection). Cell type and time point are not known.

The CDR3 DNA follows: TGCAGCGTTGCGGGACAGGTTAACACCGGGGAGCTGTTTTTT. Translated: CSVAGQVNTGELFF. The chain joins TRBV29-1 to TRBJ2-2, with 8 bases matching TRBD1. Germline V gene sequence: CDR1 SQVTM, CDR2 ANQGSEA. Trimming took 4 bases from V and 2 from J; bases not matched to a gene: 3. The CDR3 spans 14 residues.